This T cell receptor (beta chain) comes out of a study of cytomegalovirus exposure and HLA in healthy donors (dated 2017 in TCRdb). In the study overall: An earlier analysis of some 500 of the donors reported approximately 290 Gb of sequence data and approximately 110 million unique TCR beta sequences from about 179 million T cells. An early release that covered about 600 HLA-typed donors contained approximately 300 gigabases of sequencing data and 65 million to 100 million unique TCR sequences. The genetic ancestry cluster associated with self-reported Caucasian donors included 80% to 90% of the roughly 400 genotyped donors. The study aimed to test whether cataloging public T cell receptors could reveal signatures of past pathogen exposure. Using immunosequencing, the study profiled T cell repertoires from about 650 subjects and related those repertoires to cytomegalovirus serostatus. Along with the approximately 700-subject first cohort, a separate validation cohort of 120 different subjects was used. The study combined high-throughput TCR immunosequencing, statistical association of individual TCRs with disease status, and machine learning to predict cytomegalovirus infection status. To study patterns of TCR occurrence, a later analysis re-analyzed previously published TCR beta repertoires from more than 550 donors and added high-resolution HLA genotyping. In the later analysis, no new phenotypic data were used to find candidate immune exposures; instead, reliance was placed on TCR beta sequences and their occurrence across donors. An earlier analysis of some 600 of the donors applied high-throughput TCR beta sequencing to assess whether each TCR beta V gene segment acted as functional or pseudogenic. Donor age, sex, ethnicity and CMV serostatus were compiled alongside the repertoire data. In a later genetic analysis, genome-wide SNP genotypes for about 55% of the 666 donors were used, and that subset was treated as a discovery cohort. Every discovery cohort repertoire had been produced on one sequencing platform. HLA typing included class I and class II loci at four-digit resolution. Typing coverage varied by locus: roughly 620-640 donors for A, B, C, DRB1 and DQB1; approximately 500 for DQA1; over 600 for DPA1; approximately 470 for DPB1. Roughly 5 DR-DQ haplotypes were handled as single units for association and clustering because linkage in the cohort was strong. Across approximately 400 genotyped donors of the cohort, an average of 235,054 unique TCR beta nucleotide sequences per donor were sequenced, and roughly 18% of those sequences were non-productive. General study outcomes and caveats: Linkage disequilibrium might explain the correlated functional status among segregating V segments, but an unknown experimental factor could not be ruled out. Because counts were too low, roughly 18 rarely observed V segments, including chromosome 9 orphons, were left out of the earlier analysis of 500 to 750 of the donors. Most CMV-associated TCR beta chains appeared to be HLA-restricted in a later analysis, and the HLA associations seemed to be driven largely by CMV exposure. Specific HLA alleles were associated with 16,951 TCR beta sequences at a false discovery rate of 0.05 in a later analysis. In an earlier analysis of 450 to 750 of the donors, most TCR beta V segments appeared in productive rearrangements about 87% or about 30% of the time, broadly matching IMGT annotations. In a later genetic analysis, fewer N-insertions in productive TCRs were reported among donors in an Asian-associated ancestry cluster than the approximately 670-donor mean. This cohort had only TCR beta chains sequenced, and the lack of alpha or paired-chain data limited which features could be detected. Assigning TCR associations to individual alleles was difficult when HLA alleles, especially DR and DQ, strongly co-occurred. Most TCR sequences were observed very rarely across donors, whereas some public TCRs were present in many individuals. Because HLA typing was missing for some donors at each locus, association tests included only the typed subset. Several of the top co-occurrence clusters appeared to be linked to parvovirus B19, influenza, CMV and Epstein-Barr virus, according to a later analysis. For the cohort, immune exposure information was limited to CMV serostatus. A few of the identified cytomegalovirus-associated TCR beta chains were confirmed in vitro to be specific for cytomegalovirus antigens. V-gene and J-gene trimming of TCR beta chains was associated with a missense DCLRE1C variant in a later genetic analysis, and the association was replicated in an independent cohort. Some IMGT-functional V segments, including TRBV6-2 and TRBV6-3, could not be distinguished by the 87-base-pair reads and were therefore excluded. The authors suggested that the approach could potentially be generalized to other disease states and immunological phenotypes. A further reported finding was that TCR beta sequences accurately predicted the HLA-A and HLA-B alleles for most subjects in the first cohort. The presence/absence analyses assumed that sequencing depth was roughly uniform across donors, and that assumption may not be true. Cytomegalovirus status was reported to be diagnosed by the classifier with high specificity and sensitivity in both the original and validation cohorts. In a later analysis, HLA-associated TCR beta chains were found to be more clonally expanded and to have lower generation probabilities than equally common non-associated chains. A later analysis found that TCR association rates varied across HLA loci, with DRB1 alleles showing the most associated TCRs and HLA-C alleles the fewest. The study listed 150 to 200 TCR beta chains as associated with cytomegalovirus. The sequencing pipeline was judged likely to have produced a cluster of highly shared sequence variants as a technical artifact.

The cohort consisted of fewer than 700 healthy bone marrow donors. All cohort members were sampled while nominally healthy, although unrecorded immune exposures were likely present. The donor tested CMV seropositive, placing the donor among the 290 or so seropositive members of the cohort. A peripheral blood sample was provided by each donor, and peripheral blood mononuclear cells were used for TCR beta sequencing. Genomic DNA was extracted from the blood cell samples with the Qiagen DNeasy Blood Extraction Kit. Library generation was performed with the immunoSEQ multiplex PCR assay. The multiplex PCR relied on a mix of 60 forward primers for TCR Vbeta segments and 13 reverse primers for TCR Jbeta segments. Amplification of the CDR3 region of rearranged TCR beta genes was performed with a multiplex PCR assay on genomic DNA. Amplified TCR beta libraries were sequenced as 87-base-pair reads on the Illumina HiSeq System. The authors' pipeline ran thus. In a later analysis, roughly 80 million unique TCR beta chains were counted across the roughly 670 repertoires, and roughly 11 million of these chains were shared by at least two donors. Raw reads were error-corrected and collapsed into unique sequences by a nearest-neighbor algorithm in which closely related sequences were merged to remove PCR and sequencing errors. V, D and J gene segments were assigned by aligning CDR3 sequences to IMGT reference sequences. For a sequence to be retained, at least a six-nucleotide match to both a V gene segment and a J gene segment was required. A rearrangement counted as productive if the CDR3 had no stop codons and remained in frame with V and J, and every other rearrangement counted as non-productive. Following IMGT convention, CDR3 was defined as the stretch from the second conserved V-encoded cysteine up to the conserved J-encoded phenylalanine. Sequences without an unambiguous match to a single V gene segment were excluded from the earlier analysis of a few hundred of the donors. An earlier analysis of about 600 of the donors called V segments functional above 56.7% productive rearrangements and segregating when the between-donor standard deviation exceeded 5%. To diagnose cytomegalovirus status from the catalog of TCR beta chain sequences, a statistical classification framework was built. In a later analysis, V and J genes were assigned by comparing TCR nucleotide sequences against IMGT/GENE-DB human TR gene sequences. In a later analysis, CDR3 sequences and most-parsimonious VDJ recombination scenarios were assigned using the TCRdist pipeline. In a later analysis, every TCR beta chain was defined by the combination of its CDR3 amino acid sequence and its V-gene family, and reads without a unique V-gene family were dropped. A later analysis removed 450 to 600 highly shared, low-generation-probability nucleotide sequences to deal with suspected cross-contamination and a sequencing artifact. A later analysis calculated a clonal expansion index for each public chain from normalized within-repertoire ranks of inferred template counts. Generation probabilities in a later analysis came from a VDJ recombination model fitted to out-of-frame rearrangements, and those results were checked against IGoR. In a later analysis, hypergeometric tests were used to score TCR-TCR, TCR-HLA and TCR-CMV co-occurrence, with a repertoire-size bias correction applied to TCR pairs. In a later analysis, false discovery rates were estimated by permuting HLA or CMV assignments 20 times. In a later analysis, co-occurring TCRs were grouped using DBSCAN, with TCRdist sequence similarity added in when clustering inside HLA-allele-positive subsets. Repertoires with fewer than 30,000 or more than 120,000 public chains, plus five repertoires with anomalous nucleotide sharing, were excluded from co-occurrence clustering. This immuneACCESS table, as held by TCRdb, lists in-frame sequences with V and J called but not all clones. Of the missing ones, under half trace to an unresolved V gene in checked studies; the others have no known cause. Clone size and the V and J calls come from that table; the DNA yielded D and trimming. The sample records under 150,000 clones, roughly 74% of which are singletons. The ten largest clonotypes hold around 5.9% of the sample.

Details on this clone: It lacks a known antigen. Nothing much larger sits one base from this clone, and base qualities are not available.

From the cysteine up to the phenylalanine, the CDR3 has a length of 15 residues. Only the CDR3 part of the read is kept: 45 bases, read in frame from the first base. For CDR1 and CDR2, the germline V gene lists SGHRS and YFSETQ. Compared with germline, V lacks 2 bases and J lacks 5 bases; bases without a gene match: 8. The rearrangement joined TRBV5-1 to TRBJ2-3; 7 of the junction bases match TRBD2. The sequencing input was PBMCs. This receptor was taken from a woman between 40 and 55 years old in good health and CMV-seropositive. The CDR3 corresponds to CASSFEGRVGDTQYF. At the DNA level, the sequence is TGCGCCAGCAGCTTCGAGGGGAGGGTAGGAGATACGCAGTATTTT.